Given below is one TCR beta chain in context. This receptor's antigen is unknown. No much larger clonotype is one base removed from it; base qualities were not supplied. This entry belongs to a study of blood T cells in healthy people across ages (dated by TCRdb to between 2015 and 2016). As for the study more broadly: Template switching captured roughly one uniquely barcoded TCR beta cDNA molecule per two T cells in model experiments. The study measured age-related changes in TCR beta repertoire diversity using deep sequencing normalized with unique cDNA molecular identifiers. The donors were split into four age groups: young (average about 15 years), middle-aged (around 40), aged (over 55) and long-lived (more than 80). For two donors (one aged 18 to 29 and one aged 80 or older), the study analyzed two additional independent replicas of 1 million unique cDNA reads from the same blood draw. To avoid experimental bias, donors of different ages were distributed randomly across sequencing lanes.

Overall results and qualifications from the work: Estimates of total diversity based on one million sequenced T cells were considered lower bounds and underestimates. Compared with the aged group, the long-lived group had more naive CD4+ T cells, fewer expanded clones and increased TCR diversity, suggesting age selection. Because the CMV infection status of the donors was unknown, age-related changes in expanded clonotypes may potentially have been confounded. A strong correlation was found between observed TCR beta diversity and the percentage of naive T cells measured by flow cytometry. Because profiling used bulk unsorted PBMCs, naive and antigen-experienced compartments could not be compared conclusively. Observed TCR beta diversity per million T cells fell roughly linearly with age, and a significant reduction was already apparent by age roughly 41.

The CDR3 has 18 amino acids, counting the end cysteine and phenylalanine. Of the read, only the CDR3 DNA is kept; its 54 bases are in frame from base 1. Via the germline V gene (reference sequence), CDR1 is DFQATT and CDR2 SNEGSKA. The V end gives up 0 bases and the J end 7 bases, leaving 17 bases in the junction not matched to a gene. Donors were about 36 systemically healthy Caucasian individuals from Russia aged roughly 6 to 90 years. Ten milliliters of peripheral blood were drawn from each donor into EDTA-treated Vacutainer tubes. PBMCs were isolated by Ficoll-Paque density-gradient centrifugation, with at least 7 million obtained per sample. Total RNA was extracted from PBMCs with Trizol reagent, with at least 5 micrograms obtained per sample. The percentages of naive CD45RAhigh/CD27high T cells were determined by flow cytometry on a PBMC aliquot from every donor. Libraries were made using 5' RACE. TCRdb records Illumina HiSeq 2500 as the sequencer. A second PCR of roughly 6 to 12 cycles was run with a J-beta primer mix and a sample-barcoded 5' primer. Each TCR beta cDNA molecule received a unique molecular identifier from a template-switch 5' adaptor carrying 12 random nucleotides. Each sample yielded at least 2.5 million CDR3-containing paired-end reads. The Mint cDNA synthesis kit, primed by a TRBC-specific oligonucleotide, was used to synthesize first-strand cDNA from all RNA. After uracil-DNA glycosylase treatment, a first 18-cycle PCR used universal primers M1SS and BC2_uni_R on all cDNA. Per the source publication's procedure: For normalization, 1 million high-quality reads, each with a distinct molecular identifier, were randomly selected from each sample. Reads sharing molecular identifiers were discarded rather than binned into consensus sequences. CDR3 identification, clonotype clustering and error correction used MiTCR with a Q25 quality threshold and the strictest error-elimination algorithm. A nonparametric unseen species model with Euler transformation was used to estimate a lower bound on total TCR beta diversity. TCRdb redid the processing of the public reads, applying fastp at Q25 and MiXCR, and retained in-frame beta chains. When rows share a CDR3 protein, they turn into one entry using the most common DNA and genes. The V and J calls were determined by TCRdb, not by the authors. This sample lists fewer than 700,000 distinct CDR3 sequences; less than 60% were detected once. Around 24% of the sample goes to the ten largest clones.

The chain is assembled from TRBV20-1 and TRBJ1-5, with TRBD1 identical over 8 junction bases. The TCR sequence derives from an elderly man in good health. Sequences were obtained from blood. In nucleotides, the sequence is TGCAGTGCTAGAGATCCCGGAAGTCGCGGACAGGGAGGACAGCCCCAGCATTTT. Its product reads: CSARDPGSRGQGGQPQHF.